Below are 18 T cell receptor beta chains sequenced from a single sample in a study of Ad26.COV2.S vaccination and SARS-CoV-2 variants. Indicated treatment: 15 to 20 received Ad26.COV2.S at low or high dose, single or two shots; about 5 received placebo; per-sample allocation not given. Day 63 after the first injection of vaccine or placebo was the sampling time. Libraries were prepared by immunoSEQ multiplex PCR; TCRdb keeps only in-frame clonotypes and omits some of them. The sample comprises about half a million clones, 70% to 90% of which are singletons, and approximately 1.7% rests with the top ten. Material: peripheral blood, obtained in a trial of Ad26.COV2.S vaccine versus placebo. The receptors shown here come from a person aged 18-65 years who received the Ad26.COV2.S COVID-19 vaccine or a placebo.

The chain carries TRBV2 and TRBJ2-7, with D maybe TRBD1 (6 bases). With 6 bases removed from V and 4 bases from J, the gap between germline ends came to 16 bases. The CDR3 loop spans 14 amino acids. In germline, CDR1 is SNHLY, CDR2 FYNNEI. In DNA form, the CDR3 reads TGTGCCAGCAGCGTACAGGGAATTCGGTACGAGCAGTACTTC. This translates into CASSVQGIRYEQYF.

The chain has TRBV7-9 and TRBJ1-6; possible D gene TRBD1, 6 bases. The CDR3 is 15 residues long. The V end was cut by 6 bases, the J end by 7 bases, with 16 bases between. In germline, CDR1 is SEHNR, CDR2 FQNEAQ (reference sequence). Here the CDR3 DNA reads TGTGCCAGCAGTACGACCGGGACACCAAATTCACCCCTCCACTTT. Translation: CASSTTGTPNSPLHF.

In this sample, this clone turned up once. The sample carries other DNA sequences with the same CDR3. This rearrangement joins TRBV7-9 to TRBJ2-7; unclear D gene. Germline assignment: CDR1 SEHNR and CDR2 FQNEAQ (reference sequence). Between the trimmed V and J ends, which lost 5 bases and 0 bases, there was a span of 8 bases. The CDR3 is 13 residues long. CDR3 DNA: TGTGCCAGCAGCCTACCACCCTCCTACGAGCAGTACTTC. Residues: CASSLPPSYEQYF.

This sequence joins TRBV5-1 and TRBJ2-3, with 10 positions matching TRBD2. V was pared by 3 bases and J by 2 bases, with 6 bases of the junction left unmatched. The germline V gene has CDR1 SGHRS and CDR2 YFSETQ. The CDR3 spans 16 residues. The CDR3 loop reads CASSSERGGVTDTQYF. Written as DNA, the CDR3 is TGCGCCAGCAGCTCAGAGCGGGGGGGGGTCACAGATACGCAGTATTTT.

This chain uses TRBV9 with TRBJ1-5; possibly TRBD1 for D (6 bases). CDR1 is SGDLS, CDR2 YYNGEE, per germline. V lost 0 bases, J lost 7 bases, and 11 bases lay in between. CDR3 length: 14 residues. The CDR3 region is CASSVGGGMQPQHF. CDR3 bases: TGTGCCAGCAGCGTAGGAGGGGGAATGCAGCCCCAGCATTTT. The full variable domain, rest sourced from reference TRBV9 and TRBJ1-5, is DSGVTQTPKHLITATGQRVTLRCSPRSGDLSVYWYQQSLDQGLQFLIQYYNGEERAKGNILERFSAQQFPDLHSELNLSSLELGDSALYFCASSVGGGMQPQHFGDGTRLSIL.

The CDR3 is CASGVAKINTQYF. The CDR3 DNA is TGTGCCAGTGGAGTGGCCAAGATAAATACGCAGTATTTT. The V and J genes are TRBV19 and TRBJ2-3; unclear D gene. This CDR3 region has 13 residues. Germline V gene lookup returns CDR1 LNHDA and CDR2 SQIVND (reference sequence). Trimming took 8 bases from V and 7 from J, leaving 16 bases between them.

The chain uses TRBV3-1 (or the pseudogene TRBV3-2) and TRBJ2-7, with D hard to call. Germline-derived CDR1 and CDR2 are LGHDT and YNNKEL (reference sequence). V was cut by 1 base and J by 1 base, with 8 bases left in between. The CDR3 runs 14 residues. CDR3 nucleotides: TGTGCCAGCAGCCAAGGTCCCCATTCCTACGAGCAGTACTTC. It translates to CASSQGPHSYEQYF.

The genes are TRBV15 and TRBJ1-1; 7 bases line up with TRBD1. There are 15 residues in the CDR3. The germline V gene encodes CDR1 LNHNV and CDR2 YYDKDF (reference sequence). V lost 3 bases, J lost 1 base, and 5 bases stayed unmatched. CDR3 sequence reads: CATSSGGTANTEAFF. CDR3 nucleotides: TGTGCCACCAGCAGTGGCGGGACAGCGAACACTGAAGCTTTCTTT.

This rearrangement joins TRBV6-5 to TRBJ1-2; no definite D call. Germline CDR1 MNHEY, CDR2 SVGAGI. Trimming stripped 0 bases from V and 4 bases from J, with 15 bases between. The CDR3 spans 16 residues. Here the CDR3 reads CASSYSKGLGVYGYTF. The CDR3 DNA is TGTGCCAGCAGTTACTCGAAAGGGTTGGGCGTCTATGGCTACACCTTC.

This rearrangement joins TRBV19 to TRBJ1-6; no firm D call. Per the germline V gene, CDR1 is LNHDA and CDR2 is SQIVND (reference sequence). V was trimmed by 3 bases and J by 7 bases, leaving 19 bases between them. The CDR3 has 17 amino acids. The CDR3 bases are TGTGCCAGTAGTATGTCTTCTCGGGCCGAGGCCAATTCACCCCTCCACTTT. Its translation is CASSMSSRAEANSPLHF. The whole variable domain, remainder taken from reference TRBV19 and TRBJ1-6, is DGGITQSPKYLFRKEGQNVTLSCEQNLNHDAMYWYRQDPGQGLRLIYYSQIVNDFQKGDIAEGYSVSREKKESFPLTVTSAQKNPTAFYLCASSMSSRAEANSPLHFGNGTRLTVT.

This chain's CDR3 is CASSQNTGTSGGETQYF. CDR3 DNA sequence: TGTGCCAGCTCACAAAACACCGGGACTAGCGGAGGAGAGACCCAGTACTTC. The rearrangement uses TRBV18 and TRBJ2-5; 11 bases fit TRBD2. With V trimmed by 4 bases and J by 4 bases, 11 bases remained unmatched. The CDR3 is 17 amino acids. In germline, CDR1 is KGHSH, CDR2 LQKENI.

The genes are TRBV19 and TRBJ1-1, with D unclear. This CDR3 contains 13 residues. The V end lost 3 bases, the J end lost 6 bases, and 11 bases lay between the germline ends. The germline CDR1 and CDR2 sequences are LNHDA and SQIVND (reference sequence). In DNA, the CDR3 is TGTGCCAGTAGTATTGAGGGCTCGGCTGAAGCTTTCTTT. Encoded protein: CASSIEGSAEAFF.

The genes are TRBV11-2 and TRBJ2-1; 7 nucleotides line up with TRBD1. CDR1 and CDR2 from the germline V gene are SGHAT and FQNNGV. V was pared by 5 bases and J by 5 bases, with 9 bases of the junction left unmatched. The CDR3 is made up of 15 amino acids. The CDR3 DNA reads TGTGCCAGCAGCGGAAGAACAGGGGTGGACAATGAGCAGTTCTTC. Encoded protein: CASSGRTGVDNEQFF.

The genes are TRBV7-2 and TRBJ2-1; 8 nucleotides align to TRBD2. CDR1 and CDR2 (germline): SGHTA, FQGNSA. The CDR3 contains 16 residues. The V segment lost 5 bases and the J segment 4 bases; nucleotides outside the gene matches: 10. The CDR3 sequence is CASSVSPGGHYNEQFF. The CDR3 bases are TGTGCCAGCAGCGTGTCCCCGGGGGGGCATTACAATGAGCAGTTCTTC.

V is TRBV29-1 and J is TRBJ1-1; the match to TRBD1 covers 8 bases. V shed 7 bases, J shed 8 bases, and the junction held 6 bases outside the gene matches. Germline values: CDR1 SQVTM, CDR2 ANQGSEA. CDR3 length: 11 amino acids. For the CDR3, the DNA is TGCAGCGCTCGACAGGGGCGCGAAGCTTTCTTT. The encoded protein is CSARQGREAFF.

The chain's CDR3 is CASSLRDRGHEQYF. The CDR3 DNA follows: TGTGCCAGCAGCCTCCGGGACAGGGGACACGAGCAGTACTTC. The V gene is TRBV7-9, the J gene TRBJ2-7; 10 positions match TRBD1. The CDR3 runs to 14 residues. The germline V gene encodes CDR1 SEHNR and CDR2 FQNEAQ (reference sequence). The trim removed 5 bases at V and 5 bases at J, leaving 6 bases unmatched.

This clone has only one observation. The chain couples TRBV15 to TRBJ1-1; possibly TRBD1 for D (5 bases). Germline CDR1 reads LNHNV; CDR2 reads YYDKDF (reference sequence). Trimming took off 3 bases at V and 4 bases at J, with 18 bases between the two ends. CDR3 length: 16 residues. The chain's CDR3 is CATSSLKAGETTEAFF. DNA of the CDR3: TGTGCCACCAGCAGCTTAAAAGCGGGGGAGACCACTGAAGCTTTCTTT.

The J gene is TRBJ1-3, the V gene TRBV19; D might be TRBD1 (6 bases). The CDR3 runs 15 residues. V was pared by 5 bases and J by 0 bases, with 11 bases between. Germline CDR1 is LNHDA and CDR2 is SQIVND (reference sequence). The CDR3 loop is CASSPDSYSGNTIYF. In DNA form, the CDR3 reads TGTGCCAGTAGTCCGGACAGCTACTCTGGAAACACCATATATTTT.